This TCR beta chain was identified during a study of blood T cell repertoires in COVID-19. As for the study in general: Samples came from the United States, Italy and Spain, spanning acute and convalescent COVID-19. PBMCs, B-cell-depleted T cells, or T cells provided the cDNA or gDNA that made up the material.

In the original workflow: From reference gene primer amplification, estimates of nucleated cell counts were derived. Profiling relied on immunoSEQ multiplex PCR, and the TCRdb table lists in-frame clones only, not all of them. The V and J calls and the clone size are those of that table, but D and trimming were determined from the DNA. The sample records about 250,000 clones, around 89% being singletons. CDR3 length equals 17 residues. Trimming pared 4 bases from V and 3 bases from J, leaving 18 bases between. Germline CDR1 is KGHDR and CDR2 is SFDVKD. This TCR was recovered from a woman between 35 and 50 years old who had recovered from COVID-19. The sample consisted of peripheral blood. The chain has TRBV24-1 and TRBJ1-5, with D possibly being TRBD1 (5 bases). CDR3 in DNA: TGTGCCACCAGTGAACCAACCCTGGGGGGGACCAATCAGCCCCAGCATTTT. This sequence encodes CATSEPTLGGTNQPQHF.